This entry lists 26 T cell receptor beta chains sequenced from one sample in a study of blood T cell repertoires in COVID-19. Profiling relied on immunoSEQ multiplex PCR, and the TCRdb table lists in-frame clones only, not all of them. The data show approximately 58,000 clones, approximately 92% seen once. Sequences were obtained from peripheral blood. The receptors derive from a woman older than 75 with active COVID-19.

The chain has TRBV18 and TRBJ2-5, with 8 bases fitting TRBD2. With V trimmed by 8 bases and J by 3 bases, 11 bases remained unmatched. This CDR3 spans 15 amino acids. From germline, CDR1 is KGHSH and CDR2 LQKENI. The CDR3 DNA follows: TGTGCCAGCCGGAAAGCGGGAGTAAGGAAAGAGACCCAGTACTTC. Protein: CASRKAGVRKETQYF.

The V call is TRBV2, the J call TRBJ1-2; TRBD1 is a possible D gene (6 bases). The CDR3 is 14 residues long. V was cut by 3 bases and J by 4 bases, with 12 bases left in between. CDR1 and CDR2 (germline): SNHLY, FYNNEI. The CDR3 region is CASSEEGEGYGYTF. The DNA for the CDR3 is TGTGCCAGCAGTGAGGAGGGGGAGGGCTATGGCTACACCTTC.

V gene TRBV7-2 combines with J gene TRBJ2-2; no clear D. In germline, CDR1 is SGHTA, CDR2 FQGNSA. The V gene lost 5 bases and the J gene lost 0 bases, with 7 bases spanning the gap. This CDR3 has 14 amino acids. The chain's CDR3 is CASSALANTGELFF. CDR3 DNA: TGTGCCAGCAGCGCGCTAGCGAACACCGGGGAGCTGTTTTTT.

About this clone itself: The junction shows a germline mismatch at one end, possibly a read error. The rearrangement links TRBV7-7 to TRBJ2-2; D might be TRBD1 (5 bases). The CDR3 length is 15 residues. Per the germline V gene, CDR1 is SSHAT and CDR2 is FNYEAQ (reference sequence). The CDR3 DNA follows: TGTGCTAGCAGCTTGCAGGGTGCGAACACCGGGGAGCTGTTTTTT. Residues: CASSLQGANTGELFF.

The chain is built from TRBV3-1 (or the pseudogene TRBV3-2) and TRBJ1-2; D is possibly TRBD1 (5 bases). The CDR3 covers 16 residues. CDR1 and CDR2 from the germline V gene are LGHDT and YNNKEL (reference sequence). V dropped 4 bases and J dropped 8 bases, with 23 bases sitting between them. The CDR3 is CASSPSQARRLRGYTF. In DNA, the CDR3 is TGTGCCAGCAGCCCATCACAGGCTCGCAGATTGAGGGGCTACACCTTC.

The CDR3 sequence: CASSQSSGNEQFF. The CDR3 region has the DNA TGTGCCAGCAGCCAAAGCTCGGGGAATGAGCAGTTCTTC. This sequence joins TRBV3-1 (or the pseudogene TRBV3-2) and TRBJ2-1; possibly TRBD2 for D (5 bases). The V and J ends lost 2 bases and 7 bases respectively, with 9 bases between them. CDR3 length: 13 amino acids. CDR1 LGHDT and CDR2 YNNKEL come from the germline V gene (reference sequence).

The chain recombines TRBV21-1 with TRBJ1-1. TRBV21-1 is noted as a pseudogene. The CDR3 is made up of 15 amino acids. The CDR3 DNA follows: TGTGCCAGCAGCAAAGCGATCAGGCGGGGCACTGAAGCTTTCTTT. Translation: CASSKAIRRGTEAFF.

The V call is TRBV7-8, the J call TRBJ2-1, with TRBD1 identical over 10 bases. The V gene end was trimmed by 5 bases and the J gene end by 2 bases; junction bases not matched to a gene: 6. The CDR3 runs to 16 residues. Germline assignment: CDR1 SGHVS and CDR2 FQNEAQ. As DNA, the CDR3 is TGTGCCAGCAGCCCGCAGGGACAGGGGACCTACAATGAGCAGTTCTTC. Amino acids: CASSPQGQGTYNEQFF.

This chain links TRBV7-6 with TRBJ2-7; 11 positions agree with TRBD1. In germline, CDR1 is SGHVS, CDR2 FNYEAQ. CDR3 length: 16 residues. V was clipped by 5 bases and J by 6 bases; unmatched bases: 12. DNA for the CDR3: TGTGCCAGCAGCCCGAGGACAGGGGGCTCCTTTTTCGAGCAGTACTTC. It yields the protein CASSPRTGGSFFEQYF.

The chain recombines TRBV6-1 with TRBJ2-2; a weak D match, TRBD1 (6 bases). Deletions cut 4 bases from V and 6 bases from J, with 18 bases between. The CDR3 runs 16 residues. The germline CDR1 and CDR2 sequences are MNHNS and SASEGT. The DNA of the CDR3 is TGTGCCAGCAGTGTTACGGGACACCAAGGCTCCGGGGAGCTGTTTTTT. Residues: CASSVTGHQGSGELFF.

This clone occurred a few times. The genes are TRBV3-1 (or the pseudogene TRBV3-2) and TRBJ2-7; 7 bases match TRBD2. V shed 1 base and J 9 bases; nucleotides not matched to a gene: 9. The germline gives CDR1 LGHDT, CDR2 YNNKEL (reference sequence). CDR3 size: 14 residues. CDR3 bases: TGTGCCAGCAGCCAAGGGACTAGAGCGGGTCGGCAGTACGTC. This encodes CASSQGTRAGRQYV.

This clone was detected once. This sequence joins TRBV10-3 and TRBJ1-1; D possibly corresponds to TRBD1 (5 bases). CDR3 length: 14 amino acids. The germline V gene has CDR1 ENHRY and CDR2 SYGVKD. V shed 2 bases and J shed 1 base, with 8 bases lying between them. The CDR3 bases are TGTGCCATCAGTGAGCCAGGGCCGAACACTGAAGCTTTCTTT. This codes for CAISEPGPNTEAFF.

The CDR3 DNA reads as TGTGCCAGCAGCCCACCAGGGGGCCCAGCTAACTATGGCTACACCTTC. It specifies CASSPPGGPANYGYTF. The V gene is TRBV6-6, the J gene TRBJ1-2; 8 bases are a match to TRBD1. CDR1 MNHNY and CDR2 SVGAGI come from the germline V gene (reference sequence). Germline trimming cut 6 bases from V and 0 bases from J; bases unmatched to any gene: 9. CDR3 length: 16 residues.

The DNA of the CDR3 is TGTGCCAGCAACCCCCCATTGGGGAGCGGGACCTACAATGAGCAGTTCTTC. Its translation: CASNPPLGSGTYNEQFF. This chain connects TRBV2 to TRBJ2-1; 7 nucleotides align to TRBD2. CDR1 is SNHLY and CDR2 is FYNNEI in the germline V gene. The V segment lost 7 bases and the J segment 2 bases; nucleotides outside the gene matches: 14. The CDR3 is 17 amino acids.

V and J are TRBV28 and TRBJ1-2; 9 bases match TRBD1. V dropped 6 bases and J dropped 7; count of bases not matched to a gene: 9. This CDR3 comprises 14 residues. CDR1 is MDHEN, CDR2 SYDVKM, per germline. Here the CDR3 reads CASSPGQGIFGYTF. In nucleotides, the CDR3 is TGTGCCAGCAGCCCGGGACAGGGCATTTTTGGCTACACCTTC.

The gene calls are TRBV6-5 and TRBJ2-5; possibly TRBD1 for D (5 bases). Germline assignment: CDR1 MNHEY and CDR2 SVGAGI. Trimming cost V 4 bases and J 2 bases, with 17 bases left between them. The CDR3 runs 16 residues. The CDR3 DNA follows: TGTGCCAGCAGTTTGACCCTGCTTGACAGTCAAGAGACCCAGTACTTC. Its translation is CASSLTLLDSQETQYF.

The chain couples TRBV6-6 to TRBJ2-7; 9 positions agree with TRBD1. The CDR3 is made up of 15 amino acids. Germline-derived CDR1 and CDR2 are MNHNY and SVGAGI (reference sequence). After removal of 6 bases from V and 0 bases from J, the junction contained 6 bases not matched to a gene. The CDR3 DNA is TGTGCCAGCAGATCCGGGACAGGGAACTCCTACGAGCAGTACTTC. This translates into CASRSGTGNSYEQYF.

V usage is TRBV6-4 and J usage is TRBJ2-1; perhaps TRBD2 as D (7 bases). The CDR3 contains 15 residues. The germline V gene has CDR1 MRHNA and CDR2 SNTAGT. Trimming shortened V by 3 bases and J by 5 bases, and 14 bases separated the two germline ends. DNA for the CDR3: TGTGCCAGCAGTGATTGGGCGGGGGCGAACAATGAGCAGTTCTTC. Its protein product is CASSDWAGANNEQFF.

The chain couples TRBV2 to TRBJ1-2, with a possible D match to TRBD1 (5 bases). The V gene's germline CDR1 is SNHLY and CDR2 FYNNEI. This CDR3 is built from 15 residues. The V gene lost 7 bases and the J gene lost 4 bases, with 19 bases spanning the gap. The CDR3 loop reads CASTLDAAQGYGYTF. CDR3 coding DNA: TGTGCCAGCACCCTGGACGCCGCTCAGGGCTATGGCTACACCTTC.

The chain combines TRBV5-1 with TRBJ2-1, with 8 bases matching TRBD2. Germline lookup yields CDR1 SGHRS and CDR2 YFSETQ. J gave up 7 bases and V 4 bases, and 16 bases lay outside the gene matches. The CDR3 contains 17 residues. The CDR3 DNA sequence: TGCGCCAGCAGCCCGGGGGGGGCCCTAACGATTGGGAATGAGCAGTTCTTC. Protein sequence: CASSPGGALTIGNEQFF.

The V and J genes are TRBV5-1 and TRBJ1-1; the D is unclear. Trimming removed 1 base at V and 1 base at J, with 5 bases between. From germline, CDR1 is SGHRS and CDR2 YFSETQ. The CDR3 loop spans 13 amino acids. CDR3 sequence (DNA): TGCGCCAGCAGCTTGCCTCCGAACACTGAAGCTTTCTTT. Amino acid sequence: CASSLPPNTEAFF.

The chain joins TRBV23-1 to TRBJ2-3; TRBD2 aligns across 7 bases. TRBV23-1 is an open reading frame whose function is uncertain. V gave up 3 bases and J gave up 0 bases; unmatched junction bases: 12. This CDR3 region has 18 residues. DNA of the CDR3: TGCGCCAGCAGTCACAGACGCGGGAGACCCACTAGCACAGATACGCAGTATTTT. Translation: CASSHRRGRPTSTDTQYF.

The V call is TRBV2, the J call TRBJ2-1; 10 nucleotides line up with TRBD2. This CDR3 spans 15 amino acids. Germline V gene lookup returns CDR1 SNHLY and CDR2 FYNNEI. J was trimmed by 6 bases and V by 4 bases; bases with no gene match: 6. The CDR3 DNA sequence: TGTGCCAGCAGTGTGAGCGGGAGGGCCTCCAATGAGCAGTTCTTC. The encoded protein is CASSVSGRASNEQFF.

This clone was picked up one time. The chain recombines TRBV28 with TRBJ2-2, with a weak D call TRBD1 (5 bases). Trimming stripped 6 bases from V and 0 bases from J, with 17 bases between. Germline values: CDR1 MDHEN, CDR2 SYDVKM. The length of the CDR3 is 17 residues. The CDR3 DNA reads as TGTGCCAGCAGCCCCCGCGACAGTTACGCGAACACCGGGGAGCTGTTTTTT. The encoded protein is CASSPRDSYANTGELFF.

The gene calls are TRBV4-1 and TRBJ2-1, with a tentative D call TRBD1 (5 bases). Germline lookup yields CDR1 MGHRA and CDR2 YSYEKL. This CDR3 contains 13 residues. V was cut by 0 bases and J by 8 bases, with 8 bases left in between. The CDR3, as DNA: TGCGCCAGCAGCCAAGATACAGGTTATGAGCAGTTCTTC. It translates to CASSQDTGYEQFF.

The chain couples TRBV4-1 to TRBJ2-3, with D possibly matching TRBD2 (6 bases). Deletions cut 2 bases from V and 4 bases from J, with 19 bases between. CDR1 is MGHRA and CDR2 is YSYEKL in the germline V gene. The CDR3 sequence is 17 residues long. The CDR3 DNA follows: TGCGCCAGCAGCCAAACCCCTGGGTCGGGGGAGGCAGATACGCAGTATTTT. It yields the protein CASSQTPGSGEADTQYF.